These T cell receptor beta chains were read from a single sample in a study of blood T cell repertoires in COVID-19. Sequencing was performed with immunoSEQ multiplex PCR; in TCRdb, only in-frame clones are kept and a portion is missing. The sample comprises just over 95,000 clones, about 81% of which are singletons, and around 18% rests with the top ten. Sequenced: peripheral blood. Receptor source: a man older than 75 with acute or convalescent COVID-19. Both conserved end residues are trimmed from each CDR3.

TRBJ1-3	13	TRBV5-1	ASSLGGTGGNTIY
TRBJ2-3	13	TRBV7-8	ASSLTSGTTTTQY
TRBJ2-7	13	TRBV6-2/TRBV6-3	ASSYDRLAGYEQY
TRBJ2-5	13	TRBV3-1/TRBV3-2	ASRASGGAQETQY
TRBJ1-6	13	TRBV28	ASRIGPRGNSPLH
TRBJ1-1	11	TRBV30	AWTTGEATEAF
TRBJ1-1	12	TRBV6-5	ASSRDRVQTEAF
TRBJ2-4	15	TRBV10-3	AISDKITRQEKNIQY
TRBJ2-7	13	TRBV7-2	ASSLVFSGSREQY
TRBJ1-1	11	TRBV10-1	ASSLDIGTEAF
TRBJ2-1	12	TRBV29-1	SVEPSGRVNEQF
TRBJ2-5	12	TRBV29-1	SVVPGAPRETQY
TRBJ1-5	12	TRBV7-8	ASTGGGLGSAQH
TRBJ2-5	13	TRBV29-1	SVVGGLAGAETQY
TRBJ1-6	12	TRBV3-1/TRBV3-2	ASSLGQGNSPLH
TRBJ1-2	12	TRBV9	ASSPRIGGRGYT
TRBJ1-2	13	TRBV5-4	ASNPAEGARFGYT
TRBJ2-3	12	TRBV9	ASSVQGGPDTQY
TRBJ1-4	12	TRBV5-1	ASSPGQSNEKLF
TRBJ1-5	13	TRBV19	ASRTGTGGNQPQH
TRBJ2-7	13	TRBV27	ASSLRQGITYEQY
TRBJ2-2	11	TRBV19	ASSIIRAGELF
TRBJ2-3	9	TRBV19	ASSISGQQY
TRBJ2-7	13	TRBV7-2	ASSPRGGGTYEQY
TRBJ1-2	10	TRBV29-1	SVWTGDGGYT